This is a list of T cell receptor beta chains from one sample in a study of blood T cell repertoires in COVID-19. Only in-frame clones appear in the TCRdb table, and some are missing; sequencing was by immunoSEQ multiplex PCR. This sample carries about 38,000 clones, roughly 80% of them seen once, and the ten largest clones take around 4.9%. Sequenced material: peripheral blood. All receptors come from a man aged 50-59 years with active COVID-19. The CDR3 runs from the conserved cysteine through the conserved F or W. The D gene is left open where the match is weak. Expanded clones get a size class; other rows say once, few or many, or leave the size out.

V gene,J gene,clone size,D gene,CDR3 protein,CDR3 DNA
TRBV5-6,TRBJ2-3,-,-,CASSLRQGTDTQYF,TGTGCCAGCAGCTTGAGACAGGGCACAGATACGCAGTATTTT
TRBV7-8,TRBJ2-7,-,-,CASSLGSWSDEQYF,TGTGCCAGCAGCTTAGGCAGCTGGAGCGACGAGCAGTACTTC
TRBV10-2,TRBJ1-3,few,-,CASSRGRDGNTIYF,TGCGCCAGCAGCCGTGGTAGAGATGGAAACACCATATATTTT
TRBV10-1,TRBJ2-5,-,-,CASSESYGTQYF,TGCGCCAGCAGTGAGTCCTATGGGACCCAGTACTTC
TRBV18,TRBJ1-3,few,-,CASSPGNGNTIYF,TGTGCCAGCTCACCGGGCAACGGAAACACCATATATTTT
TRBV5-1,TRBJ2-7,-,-,CASSEDSSYEQYF,TGCGCCAGCAGCGAGGACAGCTCCTACGAGCAGTACTTC
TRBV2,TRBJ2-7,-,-,CASSTGFQYEQYF,TGTGCCAGTTCAACAGGGTTTCAGTACGAGCAGTACTTC
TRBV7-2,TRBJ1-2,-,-,CASVPGGGRANYGYTF,TGTGCCAGCGTACCCGGGGGAGGGAGAGCGAACTATGGCTACACCTTC
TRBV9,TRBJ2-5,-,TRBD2,CATTSGGAGKTQYF,TGTGCCACGACTAGCGGGGGGGCCGGGAAGACCCAGTACTTC
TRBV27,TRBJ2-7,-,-,CASRGHGSPWREQYF,TGTGCCAGCAGGGGACACGGCAGCCCGTGGAGGGAGCAGTACTTC
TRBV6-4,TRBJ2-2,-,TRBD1,CASSAGDREAVTGELFF,TGTGCCAGCAGTGCTGGGGACAGGGAGGCAGTCACCGGGGAGCTGTTTTTT
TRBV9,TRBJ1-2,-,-,CASSVAGTPPAF,TGTGCCAGCAGCGTCGCCGGGACACCTCCCGCCTTC
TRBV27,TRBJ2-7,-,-,CASSFQGANYEQYF,TGTGCCAGCAGTTTTCAGGGTGCCAACTACGAGCAGTACTTC
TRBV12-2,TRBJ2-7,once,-,CASRLETGYEQYF,TGTGCAAGTCGCTTAGAAACTGGTTACGAGCAGTACTTC
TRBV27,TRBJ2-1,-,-,CASSPRWGHNEQFF,TGTGCCAGCAGTCCCCGGTGGGGGCACAATGAGCAGTTCTTC
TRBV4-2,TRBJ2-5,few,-,CASSQDRGTEETQYF,TGTGCCAGCAGCCAAGACAGGGGAACGGAAGAGACCCAGTACTTC
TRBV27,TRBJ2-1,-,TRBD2,CASSFGTTNNEQFF,TGTGCCAGCAGTTTCGGGACTACCAACAATGAGCAGTTCTTC
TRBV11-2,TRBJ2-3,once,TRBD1,CASSLGTGGDTQYF,TGTGCCAGCAGCTTAGGGACAGGGGGAGATACGCAGTATTTT
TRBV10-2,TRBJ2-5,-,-,CASSESGGETQYF,TGCGCCAGCAGTGAGTCAGGGGGTGAGACCCAGTACTTC
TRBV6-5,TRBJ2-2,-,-,CASSRLGANTGELFF,TGTGCCAGCAGTAGACTCGGAGCGAACACCGGGGAGCTGTTTTTT
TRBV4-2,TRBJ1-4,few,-,CASGNEKLFF,TGTGCCAGCGGCAATGAAAAACTGTTTTTT
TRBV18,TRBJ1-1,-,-,CASSPDTKTLEAFF,TGTGCCAGCTCACCCGATACAAAAACCTTAGAAGCTTTCTTT
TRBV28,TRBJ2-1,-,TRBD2,CASIIGRGAYNEQFF,TGTGCCAGCATAATTGGGCGGGGGGCCTACAATGAGCAGTTCTTC
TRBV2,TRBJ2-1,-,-,CARKGAGANEQFF,TGTGCCAGGAAAGGGGCTGGGGCTAATGAGCAGTTCTTC
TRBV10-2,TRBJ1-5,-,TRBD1,CASRPGEGAGNQPQHF,TGCGCCAGCAGACCCGGCGAGGGGGCGGGCAATCAGCCCCAGCATTTT
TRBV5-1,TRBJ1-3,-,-,CASSLGQLSGNTIYF,TGCGCCAGCAGCTTGGGACAGCTCTCTGGAAACACCATATATTTT
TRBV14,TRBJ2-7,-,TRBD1,CASSRGQLNYEQYF,TGTGCCAGCAGTAGGGGACAGTTAAACTACGAGCAGTACTTC
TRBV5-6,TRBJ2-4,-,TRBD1,CASSLTGNKNIQYF,TGTGCCAGCAGCCTGACAGGGAATAAAAACATTCAGTACTTC
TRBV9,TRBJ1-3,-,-,CASSPRLENWGNTIYF,TGTGCCAGCAGCCCCCGACTGGAAAACTGGGGAAACACCATATATTTT
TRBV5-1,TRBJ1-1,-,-,CASSLGQKNTEAFF,TGCGCCAGCAGCTTGGGACAGAAGAACACTGAAGCTTTCTTT
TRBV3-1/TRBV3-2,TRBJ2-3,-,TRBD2,CASSQDVSGGAYGTDTQYF,TGTGCCAGCAGCCAGGACGTTAGCGGGGGGGCCTATGGCACAGATACGCAGTATTTT
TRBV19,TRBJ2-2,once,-,CASSIIGAANTGELFF,TGTGCCAGTAGTATTATTGGGGCAGCGAACACCGGGGAGCTGTTTTTT
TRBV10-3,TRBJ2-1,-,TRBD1,CAIIPGQGRNEQFF,TGTGCCATCATTCCGGGACAGGGGCGTAATGAGCAGTTCTTC
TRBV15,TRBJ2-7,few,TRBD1,CATSWDRTYEQYF,TGTGCCACCAGCTGGGACAGGACGTACGAGCAGTACTTC
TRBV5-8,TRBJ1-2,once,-,CASSLGGRAYGYTF,TGTGCCAGCAGCTTGGGAGGCAGAGCCTATGGCTACACCTTC
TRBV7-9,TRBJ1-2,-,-,CASSGTVPLSYTF,TGTGCCAGCAGCGGCACAGTACCCCTAAGCTACACCTTC
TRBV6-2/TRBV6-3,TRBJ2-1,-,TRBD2,CASSYGTRLADFF,TGTGCCAGCAGTTACGGGACTCGGCTAGCGGATTTCTTC
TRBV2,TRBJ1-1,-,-,CASSPWRATNTEAFF,TGTGCCAGCAGCCCCTGGAGGGCCACGAACACTGAAGCTTTCTTT
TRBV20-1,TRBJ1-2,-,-,CSASIGRTSNYGYTF,TGCAGTGCTAGTATCGGGAGGACTTCTAACTATGGCTACACCTTC
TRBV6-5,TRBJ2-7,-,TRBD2,CASSTISAGGYEQYF,TGTGCCAGCAGTACCATAAGCGCGGGGGGCTACGAGCAGTACTTC
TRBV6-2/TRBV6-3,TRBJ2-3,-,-,CASSYSLWGPDTQYF,TGTGCCAGCAGTTACTCTTTGTGGGGCCCAGATACGCAGTATTTT
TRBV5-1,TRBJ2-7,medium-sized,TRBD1,CASSPGDSPYEQYF,TGCGCCAGCAGCCCAGGGGACAGTCCCTACGAGCAGTACTTC
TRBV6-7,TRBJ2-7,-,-,CASSYTPLAQVYEQYF,TGTGCCAGCAGTTACACCCCTCTAGCGCAAGTCTACGAGCAGTACTTC
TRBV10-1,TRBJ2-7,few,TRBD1,CASSDGQGDEQYF,TGCGCCAGCAGTGACGGACAGGGTGATGAGCAGTACTTC
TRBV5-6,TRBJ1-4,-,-,CTQDCENEKLFF,TGTACTCAAGACTGCGAAAATGAAAAACTGTTTTTT